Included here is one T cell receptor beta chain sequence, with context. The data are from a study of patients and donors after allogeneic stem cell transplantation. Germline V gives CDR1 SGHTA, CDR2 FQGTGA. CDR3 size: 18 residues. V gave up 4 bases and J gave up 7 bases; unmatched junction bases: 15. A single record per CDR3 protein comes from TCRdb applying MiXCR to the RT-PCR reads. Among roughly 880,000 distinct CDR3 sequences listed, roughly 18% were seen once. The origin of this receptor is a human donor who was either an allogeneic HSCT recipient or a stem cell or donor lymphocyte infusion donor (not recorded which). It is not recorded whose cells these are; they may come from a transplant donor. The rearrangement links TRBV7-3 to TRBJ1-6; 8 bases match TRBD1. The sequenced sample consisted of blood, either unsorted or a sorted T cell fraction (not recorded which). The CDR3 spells CASSSMHSGQGANSPLHF. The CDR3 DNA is TGTGCCAGCAGCTCTATGCACTCCGGACAGGGCGCAAATTCACCCCTCCACTTT.